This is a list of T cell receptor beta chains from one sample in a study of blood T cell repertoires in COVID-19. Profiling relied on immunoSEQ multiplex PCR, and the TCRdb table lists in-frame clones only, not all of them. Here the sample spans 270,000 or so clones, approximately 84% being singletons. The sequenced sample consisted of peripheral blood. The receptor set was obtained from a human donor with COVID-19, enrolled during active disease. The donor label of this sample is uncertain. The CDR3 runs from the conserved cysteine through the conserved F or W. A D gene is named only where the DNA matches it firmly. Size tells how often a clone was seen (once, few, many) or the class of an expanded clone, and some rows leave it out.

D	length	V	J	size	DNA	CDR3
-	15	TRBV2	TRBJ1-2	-	TGTGCCAGCAGTCCCTCACAGGGAGGGGGCTATGGCTACACCTTC	CASSPSQGGGYGYTF
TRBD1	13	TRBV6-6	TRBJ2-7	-	TGTGCCAGCAAAAGGGACAGGTCCTACGAGCAGTACTTC	CASKRDRSYEQYF
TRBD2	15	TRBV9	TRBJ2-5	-	TGTGCCAGCAGCAGTTCAGCGGGAGGGCAGGAGACCCAGTACTTC	CASSSSAGGQETQYF
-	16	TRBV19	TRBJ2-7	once	TGTGCCAGTAGTGACAGGATTCTCACGGGGAACTACGAGCAGTACTTC	CASSDRILTGNYEQYF
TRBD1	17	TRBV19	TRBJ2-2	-	TGTGCCAGTAGTCGGGACAGGGGAGGGTCGGGCACCGGGGAGCTGTTTTTT	CASSRDRGGSGTGELFF
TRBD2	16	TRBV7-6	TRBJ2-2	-	TGTGCCAGCAGCCCCATTCTAGCGGGAGGCACCGGGGAGCTGTTTTTT	CASSPILAGGTGELFF
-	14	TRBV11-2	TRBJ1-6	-	TGTGCCAGCAGCCCGGGATTTAATAATTCACCCCTCCACTTT	CASSPGFNNSPLHF
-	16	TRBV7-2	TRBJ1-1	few	TGTGCCAGCAGCTTATCTACAGGGCAGGCCACCTTTGAGGCTTTCTTT	CASSLSTGQATFEAFF
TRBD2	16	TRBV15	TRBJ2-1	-	TGTGCCACCAGTAGGGGGACTAGCGGGGGCTACAATGAGCAGTTCTTC	CATSRGTSGGYNEQFF
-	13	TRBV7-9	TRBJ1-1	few	TGTGCCAGCAGCTTATCCGTTTACACTGAAGCTTTCTTT	CASSLSVYTEAFF
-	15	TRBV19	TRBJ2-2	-	TGTGCCAGTAGTATTGGGGGGACTGGAACCGGGGAGCTGTTTTTT	CASSIGGTGTGELFF
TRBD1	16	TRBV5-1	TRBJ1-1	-	TGCGCCAGCCAGCAGTTCGGACAGGGGGTTGACACTGAAGCTTTCTTT	CASQQFGQGVDTEAFF
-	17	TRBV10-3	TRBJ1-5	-	TGTGCCATCATCTGGAACAGGACCTGTTATAGCAATCAGCCCCAGCATTTT	CAIIWNRTCYSNQPQHF
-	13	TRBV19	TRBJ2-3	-	TGTGCCAGTAGTATCCAGGCCACAGATACGCAGTATTTT	CASSIQATDTQYF
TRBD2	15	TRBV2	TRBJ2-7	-	TGTGCCAGCAATCCGACACGCGGGAGCCCGGGGGGGCAGTACTTC	CASNPTRGSPGGQYF
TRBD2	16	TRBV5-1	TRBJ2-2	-	TGCGCCAGCCTAGCCCTAGCGGACATTAACACCGGGGAGCTGTTTTTT	CASLALADINTGELFF
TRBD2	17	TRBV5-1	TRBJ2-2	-	TGCGCCAGCAGCCTAAGAGGGGCTAGCGGAAACACCGGGGAGCTGTTTTTT	CASSLRGASGNTGELFF
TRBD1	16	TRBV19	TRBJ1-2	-	TGTGCCAGTACCAATAGGGGGCAGGAAAAAGCGTCTGGCTACACCTTC	CASTNRGQEKASGYTF
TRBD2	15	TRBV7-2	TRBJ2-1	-	TGTGCCAGCAGCCCTCTAGCGGGAGACTACAATGAGCAGTTCTTC	CASSPLAGDYNEQFF
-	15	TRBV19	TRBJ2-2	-	TGTGCCAGTAGTATAGATGGCGGTAACACCGGGGAGCTGTTTTTT	CASSIDGGNTGELFF
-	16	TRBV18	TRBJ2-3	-	TGTGCCAGCTCACCACCGGCGGGGACTTACACAGATACGCAGTATTTT	CASSPPAGTYTDTQYF
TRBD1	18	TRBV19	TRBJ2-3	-	TGTGCCAGTAGTATAGATCGGCGCAGGGGGCAAATCACAGATACGCAGTATTTT	CASSIDRRRGQITDTQYF
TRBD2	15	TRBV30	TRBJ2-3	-	TGTGCCTGGATCTTGGCGGGAGGGCCGTCAGATACGCAGTATTTT	CAWILAGGPSDTQYF
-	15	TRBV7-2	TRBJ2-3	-	TGTGCCAGCAAGGGAGAACTAGGTTTCACAGATACGCAGTATTTT	CASKGELGFTDTQYF
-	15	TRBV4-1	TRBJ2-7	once	TGCGCCAGCAGCCAAGATTCCGCGGGACCCTACGAGCAGTACTTC	CASSQDSAGPYEQYF
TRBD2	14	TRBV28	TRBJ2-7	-	TGTGCCAGCAGTCCCGGGGGGAGCTCCTACGAGCAGTACTTC	CASSPGGSSYEQYF
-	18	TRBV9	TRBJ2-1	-	TGTGCCAGCAGCGTATCCCCCCCTGGGCCCATCAACCATAATGAGCAGTTCTTC	CASSVSPPGPINHNEQFF
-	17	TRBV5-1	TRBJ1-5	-	TGCGCCAGCAGCTTGTGGGGGGTCGGCGGAGACAATCAGCCCCAGCATTTT	CASSLWGVGGDNQPQHF
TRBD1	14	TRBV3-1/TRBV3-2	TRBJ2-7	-	TGTGCCAGCAGCCAGTACAGGGGTCTGAGCGAGCAGTACTTC	CASSQYRGLSEQYF
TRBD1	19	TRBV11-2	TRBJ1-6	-	TGTGCCAGCAGCTTAGACCTCCCCGGGACAGGGGGCCGTGATTCACCCCTCCACTTT	CASSLDLPGTGGRDSPLHF
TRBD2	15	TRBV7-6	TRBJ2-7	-	TGTGCCAGCAGCACGGGGACTAGCGGCTCCTACGAGCAGTACTTC	CASSTGTSGSYEQYF